This TCR beta chain was observed in a study of cytomegalovirus exposure and HLA in healthy donors. Study context: A previous analysis identified 95 million to 120 million unique TCR beta sequences derived from around 200 million T cells. Overall study findings and caveats: The authors later found most CMV-associated TCR beta chains appeared HLA-restricted.

V lost 5 bases, J lost 4 bases, and 11 bases lay in between. The length of the CDR3 is 13 residues. Germline CDR1 and CDR2: SNHLY and FYNNEI. Healthy bone marrow donors made up the donors. Primers included in the PCR were 60 Vbeta and 13 Jbeta primers. Clones were sequenced by immunoSEQ multiplex PCR, and TCRdb holds only the in-frame ones, with some missing. Of 150,000 to 180,000 clones listed, 70% to 80% were seen once; the top ten hold over 6%. Notes on this clone: Its target is unknown.

The specimen was PBMCs. J is TRBJ2-5 and V is TRBV2; D perhaps matches TRBD1 (5 bases). The TCR originated in a young man in good health and CMV-seropositive. CDR3 in amino acids: CASSPGNGETQYF. The CDR3 region has the DNA TGTGCCAGCAGTCCAGGGAATGGAGAGACCCAGTACTTC.